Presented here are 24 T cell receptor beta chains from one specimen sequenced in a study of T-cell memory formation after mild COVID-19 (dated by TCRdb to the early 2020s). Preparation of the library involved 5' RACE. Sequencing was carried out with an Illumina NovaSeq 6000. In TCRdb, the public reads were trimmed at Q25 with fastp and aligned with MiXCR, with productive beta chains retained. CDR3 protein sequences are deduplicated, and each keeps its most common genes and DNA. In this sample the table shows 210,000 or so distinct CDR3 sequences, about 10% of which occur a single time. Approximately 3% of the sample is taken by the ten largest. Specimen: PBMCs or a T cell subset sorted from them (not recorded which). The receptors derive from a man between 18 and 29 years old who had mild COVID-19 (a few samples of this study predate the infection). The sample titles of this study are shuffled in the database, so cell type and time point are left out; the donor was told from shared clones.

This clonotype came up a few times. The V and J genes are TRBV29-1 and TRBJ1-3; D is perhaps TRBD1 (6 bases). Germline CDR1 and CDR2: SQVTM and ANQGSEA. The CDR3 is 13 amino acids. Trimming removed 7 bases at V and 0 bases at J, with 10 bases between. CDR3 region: CSADRISGNTIYF. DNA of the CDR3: TGCAGCGCCGACAGGATCTCTGGAAACACCATATATTTT.

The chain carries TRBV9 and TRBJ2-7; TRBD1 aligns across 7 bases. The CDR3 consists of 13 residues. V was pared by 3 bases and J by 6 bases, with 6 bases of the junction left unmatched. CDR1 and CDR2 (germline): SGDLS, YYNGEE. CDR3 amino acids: CASSGTGVAEQYF. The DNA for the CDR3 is TGTGCCAGCAGCGGGACAGGCGTCGCCGAGCAGTACTTC.

The CDR3 coding sequence is TGCGCCAGCAGCCCAGGGACAGGGCTGGGTGGAAACACCATATATTTT. It encodes CASSPGTGLGGNTIYF. V is TRBV5-1 and J is TRBJ1-3; 9 bases are a match to TRBD1. V lost 4 bases to trimming and J lost 3 bases; unmatched junction nucleotides: 8. Germline V CDR1 and CDR2: SGHRS, YFSETQ. The CDR3 extends over 16 amino acids.

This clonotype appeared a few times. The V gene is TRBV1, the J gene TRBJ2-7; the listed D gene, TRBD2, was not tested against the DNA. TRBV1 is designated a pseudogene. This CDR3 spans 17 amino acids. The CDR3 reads CTSSQDRFGTRGYEQYF. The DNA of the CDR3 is TGCACCAGCAGCCAAGATCGTTTCGGGACTAGAGGCTACGAGCAGTACTTC.

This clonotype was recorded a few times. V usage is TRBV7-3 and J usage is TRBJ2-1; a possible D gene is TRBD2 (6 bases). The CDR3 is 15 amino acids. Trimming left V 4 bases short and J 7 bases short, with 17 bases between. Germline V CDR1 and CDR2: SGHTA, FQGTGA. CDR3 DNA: TGTGCCAGCAGCTACCAAGGCGGGAAAGGGAATGAGCAGTTCTTC. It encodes CASSYQGGKGNEQFF.

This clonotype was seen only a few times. The CDR3 region has the DNA TGTGCCAGCAGTTACTCACGCAGGGGTGGCTATGGCTACACCTTC. Its translation: CASSYSRRGGYGYTF. J is TRBJ1-2 and V is TRBV6-5, with TRBD1 as a possible D gene (6 bases). This CDR3 spans 15 amino acids. In germline, CDR1 is MNHEY, CDR2 SVGAGI. V was clipped by 0 bases and J by 4 bases, with 12 bases between them.

CDR3 sequence (DNA): TGCAGTGCCGTTGAACAAGGAAATGAAAAACTGTTTTTT. Its protein product is CSAVEQGNEKLFF. This sequence joins TRBV20-1 and TRBJ1-4; D gene ambiguous. CDR3 length: 13 amino acids. Deletions cut 6 bases from V and 5 bases from J, with 13 bases between. In germline, CDR1 is DFQATT, CDR2 SNEGSKA (reference sequence).

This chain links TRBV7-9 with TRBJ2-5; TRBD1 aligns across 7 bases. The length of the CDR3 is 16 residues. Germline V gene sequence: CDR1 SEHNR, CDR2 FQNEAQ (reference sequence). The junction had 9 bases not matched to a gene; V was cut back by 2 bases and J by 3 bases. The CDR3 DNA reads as TGTGCCAGCAGCTTATTGGTAGGGACAGTCGAAGAGACCCAGTACTTC. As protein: CASSLLVGTVEETQYF.

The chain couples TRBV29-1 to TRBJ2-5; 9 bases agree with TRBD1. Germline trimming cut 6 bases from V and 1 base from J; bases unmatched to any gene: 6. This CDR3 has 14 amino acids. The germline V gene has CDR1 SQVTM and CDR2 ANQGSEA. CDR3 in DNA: TGCAGCGTGACGCGGACAGGGGTCCAAGAGACCCAGTACTTC. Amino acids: CSVTRTGVQETQYF.

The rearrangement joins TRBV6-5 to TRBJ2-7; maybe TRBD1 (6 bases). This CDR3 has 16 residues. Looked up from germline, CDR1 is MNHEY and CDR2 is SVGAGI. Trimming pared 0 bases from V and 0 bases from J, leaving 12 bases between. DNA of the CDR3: TGTGCCAGCAGTTACTCCGGGACAAGTAACTCCTACGAGCAGTACTTC. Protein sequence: CASSYSGTSNSYEQYF.

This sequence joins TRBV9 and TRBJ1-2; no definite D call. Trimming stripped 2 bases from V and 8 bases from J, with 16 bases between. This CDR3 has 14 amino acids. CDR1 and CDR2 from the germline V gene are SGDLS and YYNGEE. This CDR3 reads CASSVTTTPEGYTF. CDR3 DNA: TGTGCCAGCAGCGTCACCACAACGCCGGAAGGCTACACCTTC.

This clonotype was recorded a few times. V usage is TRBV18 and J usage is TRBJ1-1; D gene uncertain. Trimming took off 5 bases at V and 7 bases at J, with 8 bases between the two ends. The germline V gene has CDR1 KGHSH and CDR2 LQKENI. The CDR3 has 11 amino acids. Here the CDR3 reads CASSEVDEAFF. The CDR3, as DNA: TGTGCCAGCTCAGAGGTTGATGAAGCTTTCTTT.

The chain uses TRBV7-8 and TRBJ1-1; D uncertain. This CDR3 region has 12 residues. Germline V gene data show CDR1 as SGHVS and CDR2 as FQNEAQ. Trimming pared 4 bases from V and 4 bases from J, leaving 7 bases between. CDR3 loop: CASSSSRTEAFF. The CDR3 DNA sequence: TGTGCCAGCAGCTCCTCCCGCACTGAAGCTTTCTTT.

The CDR3 DNA is TGCAGTGCTCCCGCCCCGGGGGTAGAGACCCAGTACTTC. Translating gives CSAPAPGVETQYF. The V call is TRBV20-1, the J call TRBJ2-5; a weak D match, TRBD2 (6 bases). V was clipped by 5 bases and J by 4 bases, with 14 bases between them. The germline V gene has CDR1 DFQATT and CDR2 SNEGSKA (reference sequence). CDR3 length equals 13 residues.

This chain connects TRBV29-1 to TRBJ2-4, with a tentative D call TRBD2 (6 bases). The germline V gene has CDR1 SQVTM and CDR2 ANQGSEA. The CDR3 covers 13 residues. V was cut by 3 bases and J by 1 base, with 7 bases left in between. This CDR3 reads CSVDGSAKNIQYF. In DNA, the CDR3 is TGCAGCGTTGACGGGAGCGCCAAAAACATTCAGTACTTC.

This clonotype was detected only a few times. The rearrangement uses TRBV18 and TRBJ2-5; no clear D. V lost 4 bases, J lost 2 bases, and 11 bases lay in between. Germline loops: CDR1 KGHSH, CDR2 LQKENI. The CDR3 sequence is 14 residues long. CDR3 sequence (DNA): TGTGCCAGCTCACTCAGTACCCTTCAAGAGACCCAGTACTTC. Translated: CASSLSTLQETQYF.

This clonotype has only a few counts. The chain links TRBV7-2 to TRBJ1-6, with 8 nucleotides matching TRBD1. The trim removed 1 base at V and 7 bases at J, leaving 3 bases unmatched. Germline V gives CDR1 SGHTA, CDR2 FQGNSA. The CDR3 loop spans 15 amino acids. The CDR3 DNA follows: TGTGCCAGCAGCTTAGGGAACAGGGGGAATTCACCCCTCCACTTT. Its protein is CASSLGNRGNSPLHF.

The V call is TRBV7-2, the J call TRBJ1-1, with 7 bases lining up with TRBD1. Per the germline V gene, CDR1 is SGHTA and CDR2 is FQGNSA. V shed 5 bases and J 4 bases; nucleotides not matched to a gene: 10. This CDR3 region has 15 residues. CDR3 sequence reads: CASSAGTAKITEAFF. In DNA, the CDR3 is TGTGCCAGCAGCGCCGGGACAGCGAAGATCACTGAAGCTTTCTTT.

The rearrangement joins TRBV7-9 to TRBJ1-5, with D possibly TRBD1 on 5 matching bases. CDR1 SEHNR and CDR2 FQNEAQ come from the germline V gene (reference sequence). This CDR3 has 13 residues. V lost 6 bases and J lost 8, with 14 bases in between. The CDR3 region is CASSSRLGEPQHF. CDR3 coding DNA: TGTGCCAGCAGTTCCCGCCTAGGGGAGCCCCAGCATTTT.

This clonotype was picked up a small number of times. For the CDR3, the DNA is TGTGCCAGCAGCCCAACGGGGAGCTCCTACGAGCAGTACTTC. It codes for CASSPTGSSYEQYF. J is TRBJ2-7 and V is TRBV3-1; weak D call: TRBD2 (5 bases). Germline loops: CDR1 LGHDT, CDR2 YNNKEL (reference sequence). V lost 4 bases, J lost 0 bases, and 10 bases lay in between. This CDR3 comprises 14 residues.

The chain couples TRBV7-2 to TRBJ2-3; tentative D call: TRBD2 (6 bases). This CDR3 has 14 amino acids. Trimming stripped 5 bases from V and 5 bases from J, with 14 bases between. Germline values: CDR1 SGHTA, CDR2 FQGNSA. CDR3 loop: CASSPSSVIDTQYF. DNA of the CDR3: TGTGCCAGCAGCCCGTCTAGCGTTATAGATACGCAGTATTTT. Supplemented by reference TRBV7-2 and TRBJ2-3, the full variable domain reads GAGVSQSPSNKVTEKGKDVELRCDPISGHTALYWYRQSLGQGLEFLIYFQGNSAPDKSGLPSDRFSAERTGGSVSTLTIQRTQQEDSAVYLCASSPSSVIDTQYFGPGTRLTVL.

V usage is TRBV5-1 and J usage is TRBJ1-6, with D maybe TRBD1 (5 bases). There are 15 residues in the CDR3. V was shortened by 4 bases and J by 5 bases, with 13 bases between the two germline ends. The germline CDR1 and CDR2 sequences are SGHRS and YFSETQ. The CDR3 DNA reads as TGCGCCAGCAGCGGGGGGACCGCTAATAATTCACCCCTCCACTTT. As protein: CASSGGTANNSPLHF. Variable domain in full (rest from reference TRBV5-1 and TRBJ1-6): KAGVTQTPRYLIKTRGQQVTLSCSPISGHRSVSWYQQTPGQGLQFLFEYFSETQRNKGNFPGRFSGRQFSNSRSEMNVSTLELGDSALYLCASSGGTANNSPLHFGNGTRLTVT.

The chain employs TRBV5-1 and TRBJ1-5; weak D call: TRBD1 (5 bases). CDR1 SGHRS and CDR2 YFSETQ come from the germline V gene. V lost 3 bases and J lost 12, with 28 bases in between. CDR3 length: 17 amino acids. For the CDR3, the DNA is TGCGCCAGCAGCTCCGGTCCTAGTCAGGGAATCGGGGAGCTCCAGCATTTT. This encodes CASSSGPSQGIGELQHF.

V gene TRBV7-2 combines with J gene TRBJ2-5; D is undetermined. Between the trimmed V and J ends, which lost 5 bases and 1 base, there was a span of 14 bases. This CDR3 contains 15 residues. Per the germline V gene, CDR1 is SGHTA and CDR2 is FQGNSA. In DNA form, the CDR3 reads TGTGCCAGCAGCCCGAGAGGCGTCAGCCAAGAGACCCAGTACTTC. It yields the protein CASSPRGVSQETQYF.